These 13 T cell receptor beta chains originate from one sample sequenced in a study of regulatory T cells in long-lasting Graves disease. Time point described: persistent/refractory GD, antithyroid drugs over 5 years with positive TRAb. RNA from PBMCs was the source of the TCR library. Building the TCR beta libraries relied on iRepertoire HTBI primers, and CDR3 regions underwent Arm-PCR. TCRdb called the multiplex PCR reads again in MiXCR, with one record for every CDR3 protein. Of 500,000 to 700,000 distinct CDR3 sequences listed, around 32% were seen once; the top ten hold under 50%. Sequencing was performed on peripheral blood mononuclear cells (PBMCs), taken when the disease was refractory, from a patient treated with antithyroid drugs. All receptors come from a female donor with Graves disease.

This clonotype has more than one count but fewer than ten. V usage is TRBV15 and J usage is TRBJ2-6, with D perhaps matching TRBD1 or TRBD2 (5 bases each). The V end lost 8 bases, the J end lost 4 bases, and 12 bases lay between the germline ends. Germline loops: CDR1 LNHNV, CDR2 YYDKDF (reference sequence). This CDR3 contains 14 residues. CDR3 in amino acids: CATGGRAGANVLTF. The CDR3 bases are TGTGCCACCGGAGGCAGGGCCGGGGCCAACGTCCTGACTTTC.

On this clonotype: A read error may account for a junction end that differs from germline. The V gene is TRBV12-3 or TRBV12-4, the J gene TRBJ2-7; D is perhaps TRBD2 (5 bases). There are 15 residues in the CDR3. The CDR3 is CASSLCPPGLLTQHF. For the CDR3, the DNA is TGTGCCAGCAGTTTATGCCCTCCTGGACTCCTTACCCAACACTTC.

This rearrangement joins TRBV2 to TRBJ2-7, with 7 bases lining up with TRBD1. The V segment lost 6 bases and the J segment 6 bases; nucleotides outside the gene matches: 8. Germline CDR1 is SNHLY and CDR2 is FYNNEI. This CDR3 spans 13 amino acids. The CDR3 is CASSADRSCEQYF. The CDR3 region has the DNA TGTGCCAGCAGCGCGGACAGGAGCTGCGAGCAGTACTTC.

The chain carries TRBV20-1 and TRBJ1-1; tentatively, D is TRBD1 (5 bases). The V and J ends lost 3 bases and 0 bases respectively, with 11 bases between them. The CDR3 loop spans 14 amino acids. Germline values: CDR1 DFQATT, CDR2 SNEGSKA (reference sequence). This CDR3 is CSARLGDVNTEAFF. The CDR3 DNA sequence: TGCAGTGCTAGGCTGGGGGATGTGAACACTGAAGCTTTCTTT.

The chain is built from TRBV28 and TRBJ2-3, with D uncertain. CDR1 and CDR2 from the germline V gene are MDHEN and SYDVKM. The CDR3 has 14 residues. V shed 5 bases and J shed 4 bases, with 13 bases lying between them. CDR3 coding DNA: TGTGCCAGCAGTCAAGGTCTGGGCTCAGATACGCAGTATTTT. It is translated as CASSQGLGSDTQYF.

The chain joins TRBV19 to TRBJ1-5, with 7 nucleotides matching TRBD1. Germline lookup yields CDR1 LNHDA and CDR2 SQIVND (reference sequence). The ends lost 5 bases at V and 7 bases at J; junction bases unmatched: 17. This CDR3 is 17 amino acids long. For the CDR3, the DNA is TGTGCCAGTAGTCCGATCTCAACCCCGGGACAGCGGCAGCCCCAGCATTTT. Its protein product is CASSPISTPGQRQPQHF.

The V and J genes are TRBV11-2 and TRBJ1-1; D is possibly TRBD1 (5 bases). The CDR3 is 14 residues long. Per the germline V gene, CDR1 is SGHAT and CDR2 is FQNNGV. V gave up 3 bases and J gave up 2 bases, with 10 bases separating them. CDR3 in amino acids: CASSFRAGNTEAFF. DNA for the CDR3: TGTGCCAGCAGCTTCAGGGCAGGAAACACTGAAGCTTTCTTT.

This clonotype was seen ten or more times. V is TRBV2 and J is TRBJ1-1; TRBD1 is a possible D gene (5 bases). The CDR3 is 15 amino acids. Germline V lookup: CDR1 SNHLY, CDR2 FYNNEI. Trimming pared 0 bases from V and 5 bases from J, leaving 13 bases between. CDR3 nucleotides: TGTGCCAGCAGTGAAGCGCATGGGGGAGGGACTGAAGCTTTCTTT. Translated: CASSEAHGGGTEAFF.

About this clonotype itself: At one boundary the junction diverges from the germline segment, which might be a read error. The rearrangement links TRBV12-3 or TRBV12-4 to TRBJ1-1; the D gene is possibly TRBD1 (5 bases). The CDR3 contains 15 residues. CDR3 amino acids: CASSTQGSGRTGAFF. The DNA of the CDR3 is TGTGCCAGCAGTACCCAGGGTTCGGGTCGCACTGGAGCTTTCTTT.

This clonotype came up a few times. The chain joins TRBV30 to TRBJ1-6, with TRBD1 as a possible D gene (6 bases). Per germline, CDR1 GTSNPN and CDR2 SVGIG (reference sequence). V lost 1 base to trimming and J lost 4 bases, with 14 bases between them. There are 16 residues in the CDR3. In DNA form, the CDR3 reads TGTGCCTGGAGTGCATCCACAGGGCTGTATAATTCACCCCTCCACTTT. This codes for CAWSASTGLYNSPLHF.

This clonotype was detected ten times or more. The V gene is TRBV28, the J gene TRBJ1-2; D perhaps matches TRBD1 (5 bases). Germline V CDR1 and CDR2: MDHEN, SYDVKM. This CDR3 comprises 13 residues. Trimming stripped 6 bases from V and 4 bases from J, with 12 bases between. CDR3 bases: TGTGCCAGCAGCTCACTCGGGGCCTATGGCTACACCTTC. This gives the protein CASSSLGAYGYTF.

The CDR3 DNA reads TGTGCCATCAGAGGATACCAGGGGAACACCTACGAGCAGTACTTC. Residues: CAIRGYQGNTYEQYF. The J gene is TRBJ2-7, the V gene TRBV10-3; a possible D gene is TRBD1 (6 bases). This CDR3 has 15 amino acids. Germline-derived CDR1 and CDR2 are ENHRY and SYGVKD. Trimming removed 6 bases from V and 2 bases from J, with 17 bases in between.

V and J are TRBV3-1 and TRBJ1-1; TRBD1 is a possible D gene (5 bases). Germline V gene data show CDR1 as LGHDT and CDR2 as YNNKEL (reference sequence). V lost 0 bases and J lost 1, with 9 bases in between. The CDR3 runs 15 residues. The CDR3 nucleotides read TGTGCCAGCAGCCAAGATGGGGACGGGAACACTGAAGCTTTCTTT. Translated: CASSQDGDGNTEAFF.